This T cell receptor beta chain appears in the sequencing data of a study of identifying expanded T cells in peripheral blood. Study-wide results and caveats: Clone count variance between approximately two-week samples rose with total template count. Approximately 1.1 clones differed between technical replicates, versus around 16 and 19 over time.

Method: immunoSEQ multiplex PCR; TCRdb's copy keeps in-frame clones and lacks some. The sample holds 70,000 or so clones, 75% to 90% seen once. With regard to this clone: Its antigen remains unidentified.

Collection occurred without any documented infections or immune events in donors. This CDR3 contains 12 residues. V was clipped by 2 bases and J by 8 bases, with 9 bases between them. Germline V CDR1 and CDR2: MNHEY, SVGAGI. The chain uses TRBV6-5 and TRBJ1-2; no firm D call. The sequence was obtained from a person between 18 and 75 years old in good health. Sequencing was carried out using blood. This chain's CDR3 is CASSYTGIGYTF. In DNA, the CDR3 is TGTGCCAGCAGTTACACCGGGATCGGCTACACCTTC.